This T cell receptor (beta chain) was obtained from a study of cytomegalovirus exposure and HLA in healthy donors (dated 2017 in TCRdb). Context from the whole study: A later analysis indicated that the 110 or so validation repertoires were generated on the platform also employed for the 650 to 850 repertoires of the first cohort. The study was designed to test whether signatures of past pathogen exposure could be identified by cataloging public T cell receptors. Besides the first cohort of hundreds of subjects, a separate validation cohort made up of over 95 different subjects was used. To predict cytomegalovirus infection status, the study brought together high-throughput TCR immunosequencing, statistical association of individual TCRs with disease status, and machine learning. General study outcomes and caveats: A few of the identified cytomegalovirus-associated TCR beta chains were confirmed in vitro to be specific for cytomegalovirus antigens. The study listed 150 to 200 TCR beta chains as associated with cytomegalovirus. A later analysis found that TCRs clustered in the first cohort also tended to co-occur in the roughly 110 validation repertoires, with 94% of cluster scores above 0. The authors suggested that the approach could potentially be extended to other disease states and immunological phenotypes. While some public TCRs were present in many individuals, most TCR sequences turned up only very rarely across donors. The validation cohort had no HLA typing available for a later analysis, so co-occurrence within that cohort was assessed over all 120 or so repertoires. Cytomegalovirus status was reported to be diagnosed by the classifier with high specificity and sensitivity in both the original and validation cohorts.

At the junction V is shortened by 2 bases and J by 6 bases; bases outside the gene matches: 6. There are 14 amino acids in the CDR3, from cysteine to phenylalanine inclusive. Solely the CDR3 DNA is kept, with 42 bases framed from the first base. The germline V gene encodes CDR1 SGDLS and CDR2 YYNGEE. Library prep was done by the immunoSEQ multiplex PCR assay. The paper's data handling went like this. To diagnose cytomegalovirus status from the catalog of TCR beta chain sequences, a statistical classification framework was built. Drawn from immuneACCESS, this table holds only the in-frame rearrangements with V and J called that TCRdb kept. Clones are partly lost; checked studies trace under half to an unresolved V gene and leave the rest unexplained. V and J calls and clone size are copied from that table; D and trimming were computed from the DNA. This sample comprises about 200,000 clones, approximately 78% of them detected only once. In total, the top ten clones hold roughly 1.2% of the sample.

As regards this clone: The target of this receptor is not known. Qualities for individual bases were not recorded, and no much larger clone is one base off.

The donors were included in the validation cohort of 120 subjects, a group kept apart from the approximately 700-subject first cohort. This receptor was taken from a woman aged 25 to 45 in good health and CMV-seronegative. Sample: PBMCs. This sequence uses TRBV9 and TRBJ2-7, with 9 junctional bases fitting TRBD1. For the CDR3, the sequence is CASSVTGGAAEQYF. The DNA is TGTGCCAGCAGCGTGACAGGGGGAGCGGCCGAGCAGTACTTC.